Listed below are T cell receptor beta chains from one sample, sequenced in a study of T cell repertoires in cytomegalovirus infection. One entry per CDR3 protein results from TCRdb running MiXCR on the reads. The table includes approximately 150,000 distinct CDR3 sequences, approximately 17% detected once. What was sequenced was CD8+ T cells from PBMCs. The receptors come from a human donor in good health (CMV status not recorded). Some clones in this sample may be carry-over from other donors' samples. CDR3s leave out the opening cysteine and the closing phenylalanine or tryptophan. Some rows have no size entry. The others give once, few or many, or a class for an expanded clone.

>.|TRBV19
ASSIGGGHYEQY
>medium-sized|TRBV7-8
ASSPPPGQHFTDTQY
>few|TRBV29-1
SVEDTGQGYEQY
>.|TRBV7-2
ASSWGPYEQY
>.|TRBV9
ASSANGKIQETQY
>.|TRBV5-5
ASSLKMDSYEQY
>.|TRBV12-3/TRBV12-4
ASNRNQGIDGYT
>.|TRBV6-2/TRBV6-3
ASSYRPYLEAF
>.|TRBV7-2
ASSLGLAGQF
>many|TRBV7-9
ASSHRDRALYEQY
>many|TRBV7-2
ASSLNRPYEQY
>few|TRBV7-9
ASSPGGYSGANVLT
>few|TRBV19
ASSIRDSPSGEQY
>few|TRBV28
ASSLTGVREQY
>.|TRBV20-1
SARVTRDLGDQPQH
>many|TRBV28
ASSGLGTATYEQY
>.|TRBV19
ASSPRGGYLETQY
>few|TRBV7-2
ASSPDRGGGETQY
>few|TRBV6-2/TRBV6-3
ASSYPDPHGAF
>once|TRBV5-4
ASSSRYSSYNEQF
>.|TRBV28
ASSLFRLAASTDTQY
>few|TRBV7-8
ASSLGQGTHQPQH